This T cell receptor beta chain was retrieved from a study of T-cell memory formation after mild COVID-19 (dated by TCRdb to the early 2020s). Concerning the study at large: TCR sequence clusters from the two donors were largely donor specific. T-cell clones expanding and contracting after mild COVID-19 in a couple of donors were tracked by longitudinal TCRalpha and TCRbeta repertoire sequencing. The cohort comprised two young, previously healthy adult volunteers, one female and one male. The investigation overall reported the following: Contracting CD4+ clones were located mainly in the CM and EM memory subsets, whereas CD8+ clones were found to be enriched in EMRA. Only two mild cases were covered by the study, and larger cohorts that include severe cases with pre-infection samples were considered necessary. SARS-CoV-2 specificity of the second-wave clones peaking on day 37 was not confirmed. Some responding clones were found in pre-infection memory, which suggests that pre-existing cross-reactive memory T cells took part in the SARS-CoV-2 response. Balanced CD4/CD8 phenotypes were observed for clones contracting from day 15 to 85, whereas a bias towards CD4+ was observed for a second wave of clones expanding from day 15 to 37.

The CDR3 runs 15 amino acids, cysteine and phenylalanine included. The entry retains the CDR3 DNA only, 45 bases that are in frame from base 1. The junction shows trimming of 6 bases on V and 3 bases on J, plus 15 bases between the germline ends. Taken from the germline V gene, the CDR1 and CDR2 loops are MNHEY and SVGAGI. The listed sequencing device is Illumina NovaSeq 6000. Using 5'RACE with constant-segment primers, TCRalpha and TCRbeta cDNA libraries were constructed, with sample barcodes and unique molecular identifiers added in the process. Trizol reagent was used to extract RNA from every sample. Amplification of the libraries took two PCR steps, and the second step added a second sample barcode plus Illumina TruSeq adapters. Libraries were sequenced on an Illumina NovaSeq with 2 x 150 bp paired-end reads. On the authors' methods: The reads were demultiplexed and collapsed into UMI-guided consensus sequences using migec v1.2.7. Using mixcr v2.1.11, the UMI consensuses were aligned to TRA and TRB V and J templates and assembled into clonotypes. Expanded or contracted clonotypes were those called significant by both edgeR and NoisET, with noise models trained on biological replicates. edgeR calls used a false discovery rate-adjusted p below 0.01 and a log2 fold-change threshold of 1. As an exploratory analysis of dynamics, PCA with hierarchical clustering was applied to max-normalized trajectories of the 1000 most abundant clonotypes. The CD4 or CD8 phenotype of responding clones was assigned using the separately sequenced CD4+ and CD8+ repertoires. Starting from the raw public reads, TCRdb applied fastp trimming at Q25, assembled clones with MiXCR and retained in-frame beta chains. Every entry covers one CDR3 protein and lists the most common genes and DNA from its rows. These V and J calls are TCRdb output, not the study's own analysis. This sample is represented by roughly 480,000 distinct CDR3 sequences; about 23% of them were singletons. The ten largest clones capture 12% of the sample.

Ficoll-Paque density gradient centrifugation was the method used to isolate PBMCs. For this clonotype: The clone's antigen remains unknown. No much larger clone is present one base from it, and per-base qualities are unavailable.

This TCR was recovered from an adult woman who had mild COVID-19 (a few samples of this study predate the infection). The sample titles of this study are shuffled in the database, so cell type and time point are left out; the donor was told from shared clones. The sequence joins TRBV6-5 to TRBJ2-1; the D gene is possibly TRBD1 or TRBD2, with 6 bases matching each. The material sequenced was PBMCs or a T cell subset sorted from them (not recorded which). The CDR3 reads CASRPRGPGYNEQFF. The base sequence is TGTGCCAGCAGGCCCCGGGGGCCGGGCTACAATGAGCAGTTCTTC.